This TCR beta chain was recovered during a study of blood T cells in healthy people across ages. This CDR3 has 13 amino acids. Germline lookup yields CDR1 LNHNV and CDR2 YYDKDF (reference sequence). V dropped 3 bases and J dropped 3 bases, with 8 bases sitting between them. Concerning this clonotype itself: What it recognizes is unknown.

Study results and caveats: The fall in TCR beta diversity per million T cells was roughly linear with age. It was found that TCR beta diversity correlated strongly with the percentage of naive T cells.

A second PCR of 7 to 11 cycles used a sample-barcoded 5' primer and a J-beta primer mix. Every sample gave at least 2.5 million paired-end reads containing CDR3. Each CDR3 protein gets one entry after TCRdb re-called the 5' RACE reads with MiXCR. The sample yields 1.5 million to 2 million distinct CDR3 sequences, less than 50% seen once. The study recruited healthy Caucasian donors from Russia who were aged about 6 to 90. The chain has TRBV15 and TRBJ2-5; D not certain. The TCR sequence derives from a middle-aged woman in good health. Sequencing was carried out using blood. The CDR3 sequence is CATSRDVKETQYF. The CDR3 DNA reads TGTGCCACCAGCAGGGACGTCAAAGAGACCCAGTACTTC.